Listed below are T cell receptor beta chains from one sample, sequenced in a study of CD8+ T cells in alopecia areata. Sequenced by immunoSEQ multiplex PCR; TCRdb stores in-frame clones only, minus some. Of about 260,000 clones listed, 50% to 75% are singletons. Here the sequenced sample was CD4+ T cells sorted from blood, taken between weeks 51 and 52, from a patient treated with tofacitinib. These receptors originate from a human donor with alopecia areata. Each CDR3 is given with its conserved first and last residue. Fields, in order: clone size, V gene, D gene, J gene, CDR3 DNA, CDR3 protein. The D gene is left open where the match is weak. Clone size is not always given. Where it is, it says once, few, many or a class for expanded clones.

size: NA; V: TRBV6-5; D: NA; J: TRBJ1-6; DNA: TGTGCCAGCAGCCAGGGGAATTCACCCCTCCACTTT; CDR3: CASSQGNSPLHF
size: NA; V: TRBV7-2; D: NA; J: TRBJ1-1; DNA: TGTGCCAGCAGCTTAGGGGGATCTGGACGAGCTTTCTTT; CDR3: CASSLGGSGRAFF
size: few; V: TRBV29-1; D: TRBD2; J: TRBJ2-7; DNA: TGCAGCGTTGGCACTAGCGGGGGTTCCGAGCAGTACTTC; CDR3: CSVGTSGGSEQYF
size: NA; V: TRBV29-1; D: TRBD2; J: TRBJ2-3; DNA: TGCAGCGTTGATGGACTAGCGGGGGGGCTTGGAGATACGCAGTATTTT; CDR3: CSVDGLAGGLGDTQYF
size: few; V: TRBV6-6; D: NA; J: TRBJ1-1; DNA: TGTGCCAGTCGGTCGGCAGCCGAAGCTTTCTTT; CDR3: CASRSAAEAFF
size: NA; V: TRBV7-3; D: TRBD1; J: TRBJ2-2; DNA: TGTGCCAGCAGCCCGACAGGGATGGACACCGGGGAGCTGTTTTTT; CDR3: CASSPTGMDTGELFF
size: NA; V: TRBV6-6; D: TRBD2; J: TRBJ2-1; DNA: TGTGCCAGCAGCCGCGCGGGGGGACTGGGCAATGAGCAGTTCTTC; CDR3: CASSRAGGLGNEQFF
size: NA; V: TRBV29-1; D: TRBD1; J: TRBJ2-2; DNA: TGCAGCGTTACCGGACAGGAAAACACCGGGGAGCTGTTTTTT; CDR3: CSVTGQENTGELFF
size: NA; V: TRBV29-1; D: NA; J: TRBJ1-6; DNA: TGCAGCGTTGCAGAGCTGAGGAATTCACCCCTCCACTTT; CDR3: CSVAELRNSPLHF
size: NA; V: TRBV30; D: NA; J: TRBJ1-5; DNA: TGTGCCTGGAGGGCCCTCCCGAGTCAGCCCCAGCATTTT; CDR3: CAWRALPSQPQHF
size: NA; V: TRBV6-6; D: NA; J: TRBJ1-5; DNA: TGTGCCAGCAGTTTACCCTCGGGTAATCAGCCCCAGCATTTT; CDR3: CASSLPSGNQPQHF
size: NA; V: TRBV11-1; D: TRBD2; J: TRBJ2-3; DNA: TGTGCCAGCAGCCCCGGGACTAGTGGGACGCAGTATTTT; CDR3: CASSPGTSGTQYF
size: few; V: TRBV29-1; D: TRBD1; J: TRBJ2-5; DNA: TGCAGCGTGGCCAGGGGGCAAGAGACCCAGTACTTC; CDR3: CSVARGQETQYF
size: NA; V: TRBV10-3; D: NA; J: TRBJ2-7; DNA: TGTGCCATCAGTGAGTCTAATTGGGCCTACGAGCAGTACTTC; CDR3: CAISESNWAYEQYF
size: NA; V: TRBV10-3; D: NA; J: TRBJ2-2; DNA: TGTGCCATCAGTGATTCTTTGGGGGTCCAGGATAACACCGGGGAGCTGTTTTTT; CDR3: CAISDSLGVQDNTGELFF
size: NA; V: TRBV30; D: NA; J: TRBJ1-2; DNA: TGTGCCTGGAGTGTACAGAAGGGGTCCTATGGCTACACCTTC; CDR3: CAWSVQKGSYGYTF
size: NA; V: TRBV9; D: NA; J: TRBJ1-2; DNA: TGTGCCAGCAGCGTAGTGTCGAGGGGGAACTATGGCTACACCTTC; CDR3: CASSVVSRGNYGYTF
size: NA; V: TRBV7-8; D: TRBD2; J: TRBJ2-3; DNA: TGTGCCAGCAGCCTCGGACTAGCGGCCACAGATACGCAGTATTTT; CDR3: CASSLGLAATDTQYF
size: NA; V: TRBV20-1; D: NA; J: TRBJ2-3; DNA: TGCAGTGCTAGGTCTAGGGATCGGCAGTATTTT; CDR3: CSARSRDRQYF
size: few; V: TRBV2; D: NA; J: TRBJ2-2; DNA: TGTGCCAGCTCCCGCTACACCGGGGAGCTGTTTTTT; CDR3: CASSRYTGELFF
size: NA; V: TRBV6-1; D: NA; J: TRBJ2-7; DNA: TGTGCCAGCAGTAGAGGCAGGGCCTACGAGCAGTACTTC; CDR3: CASSRGRAYEQYF
size: NA; V: TRBV5-4; D: NA; J: TRBJ2-3; DNA: TGTGCCAGCAGCTGGGGGGATCTGGATACGCAGTATTTT; CDR3: CASSWGDLDTQYF